This T cell receptor beta chain came from a study of preoperative IRX-2 immunotherapy in early breast cancer (dated by TCRdb to about 2019). The receptor library was made with the immunoSEQ multiplex PCR assay. The clones in this table, taken by TCRdb from immuneACCESS, are in-frame only. Not every clone is retained; where verified, under half of the shortfall comes from an unresolved V gene, and the cause of the rest is unknown. The sample profile shows roughly 26,000 clones; 81% of them were found once. The ten largest make up about 1.2% of the sample. Notes on this clone: The antigen it recognizes is unknown. No base qualities exist here, and no much larger clone lies one base off it.

The sample's treatment or condition label is to be understood as: preoperative locoregional IRX-2 cytokine immunotherapy. The samples were obtained from a phase Ib study in which preoperative, locoregional IRX-2 cytokine immunotherapy intended to prime immune responses was tested. Before surgery, IRX-2 was given to the donors, who were patients with early-stage breast cancer. The germline ends are 8 bases apart after V is trimmed by 1 base and J by 1 base. The CDR3 numbers 14 residues from cysteine through phenylalanine. CDR3 DNA is the only sequence kept; it has 42 bases, read in frame from the first base. From a lookup of the germline V gene, CDR1 and CDR2 are SGHRS and YFSETQ.

The sequence joins TRBV5-1 to TRBJ1-1, with TRBD1 perhaps the D gene, on 6 matching bases. This sequence was found in a human donor with breast cancer. The specimen was lymph node tissue, collected after IRX-2 immunotherapy. The bases read TGCGCCAGCAGCTTGCAGGGGTGGAACACTGAAGCTTTCTTT. It codes for CASSLQGWNTEAFF.